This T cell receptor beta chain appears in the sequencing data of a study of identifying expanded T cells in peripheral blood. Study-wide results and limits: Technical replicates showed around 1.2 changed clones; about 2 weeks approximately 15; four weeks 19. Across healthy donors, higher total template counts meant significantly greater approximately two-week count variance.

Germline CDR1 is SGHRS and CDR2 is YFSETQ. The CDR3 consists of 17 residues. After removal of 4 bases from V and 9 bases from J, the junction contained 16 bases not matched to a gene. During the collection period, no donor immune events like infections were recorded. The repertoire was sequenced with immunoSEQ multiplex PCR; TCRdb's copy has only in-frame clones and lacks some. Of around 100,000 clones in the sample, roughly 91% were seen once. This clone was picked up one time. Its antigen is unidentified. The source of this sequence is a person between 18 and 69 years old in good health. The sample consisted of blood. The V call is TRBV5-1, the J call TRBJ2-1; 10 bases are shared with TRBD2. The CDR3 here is CASSPETSGVYYGEQFF. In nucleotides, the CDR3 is TGCGCCAGCAGCCCTGAAACTAGCGGGGTGTACTACGGTGAGCAGTTCTTC.